The 25 T cell receptor beta chains presented below share a single source sample, sequenced in a study of control samples from healthy donors and cancer patients. Sequencing was performed with immunoSEQ multiplex PCR; in TCRdb, only in-frame clones are kept and a portion is missing. This table holds fewer than 200,000 clones, around nine tenths found once. Input material: blood. These receptors came from a man between 25 and 39 years old in good health.

V usage is TRBV5-8 and J usage is TRBJ2-2; TRBD1 matches 9 bases. The CDR3 is made up of 17 amino acids. Germline values: CDR1 SGHTS, CDR2 YDEGEE. Trimming cost V 4 bases and J 5 bases; bases outside gene matches: 12. The CDR3 DNA sequence: TGTGCCAGCAGCCCGGCGTCTGGGACAGGGAGGACCGGGGAGCTGTTTTTT. Translation: CASSPASGTGRTGELFF.

This clone was seen a single time. The rearrangement joins TRBV25-1 to TRBJ1-1; no clear D. The CDR3 sequence is 15 residues long. With 6 bases removed from V and 5 bases from J, the gap between germline ends came to 19 bases. CDR1 MGHDK and CDR2 SYGVNS come from the germline V gene. CDR3 protein: CASRAADRISTEAFF. The CDR3 DNA follows: TGTGCCAGCAGGGCTGCGGACCGCATCTCGACTGAAGCTTTCTTT.

In DNA form, the CDR3 reads TGCGCCAGCAGCCAACCGGGACACCGTAATGAAAAACTGTTTTTT. Encoded protein: CASSQPGHRNEKLFF. The V gene is TRBV4-1, the J gene TRBJ1-4; the D gene is possibly TRBD1 (6 bases). Germline CDR1 MGHRA, CDR2 YSYEKL. Trimming shortened V by 2 bases and J by 4 bases, and 11 bases separated the two germline ends. This CDR3 has 15 residues.

CDR3 protein: CASSSRGGLQETQYF. The CDR3 coding sequence is TGTGCCAGCAGCTCCCGGGGGGGGCTCCAAGAGACCCAGTACTTC. The rearrangement uses TRBV3-1 (or the pseudogene TRBV3-2) and TRBJ2-5; 8 positions match TRBD2. The V and J ends lost 5 bases and 1 base, in that order; junction bases with no gene match: 6. Germline lookup yields CDR1 LGHDT and CDR2 YNNKEL (reference sequence). The CDR3 has 15 amino acids.

This clone was observed a handful of times. The chain recombines TRBV7-9 with TRBJ1-5, with 8 bases that match TRBD1. The CDR3 totals 16 residues. The germline V gene encodes CDR1 SEHNR and CDR2 FQNEAQ (reference sequence). V shed 5 bases and J 0 bases; nucleotides not matched to a gene: 6. The CDR3 bases are TGTGCCAGCAGCGAGGGAGGACAGGGTAGCAATCAGCCCCAGCATTTT. It specifies CASSEGGQGSNQPQHF.

J is TRBJ2-1 and V is TRBV6-2 or TRBV6-3; D is undetermined. Trimming left V 6 bases short and J 0 bases short, with 12 bases between. CDR1 MNHEY and CDR2 SVGEGT come from the germline V gene. The CDR3 runs 15 residues. The CDR3 sequence: CASSLWLSSYNEQFF. The CDR3 bases are TGTGCCAGCAGCCTCTGGCTAAGCTCCTACAATGAGCAGTTCTTC.

The V gene is TRBV7-8, the J gene TRBJ1-2; D perhaps matches TRBD1 (6 bases). The CDR3 extends over 17 amino acids. V lost 6 bases and J lost 6, with 26 bases in between. Germline loops: CDR1 SGHVS, CDR2 FQNEAQ. CDR3 DNA sequence: TGTGCCAGCAGTTCCCGGACAGCGTCCATGGTATCGAATGGCTACACCTTC. As protein: CASSSRTASMVSNGYTF.

V gene TRBV27 combines with J gene TRBJ2-2; possibly TRBD1 for D (6 bases). This CDR3 spans 14 amino acids. Germline CDR1 MNHEY, CDR2 SMNVEV (reference sequence). Trimming shortened V by 6 bases and J by 4 bases, and 12 bases separated the two germline ends. CDR3 residues: CASSYRVGTGELFF. The CDR3 DNA reads as TGTGCCAGCAGCTACAGGGTAGGCACCGGGGAGCTGTTTTTT.

The chain uses TRBV7-9 and TRBJ2-7, with D perhaps matching TRBD1 (5 bases). The CDR3 is 14 amino acids. From germline, CDR1 is SEHNR and CDR2 FQNEAQ (reference sequence). V was clipped by 2 bases and J by 5 bases, with 13 bases between them. The CDR3 nucleotides read TGTGCCAGCAGCTTAACCGTAGGACAAGACGAGCAGTACTTC. It specifies CASSLTVGQDEQYF.

J is TRBJ1-3 and V is TRBV15; unclear D gene. Per the germline V gene, CDR1 is LNHNV and CDR2 is YYDKDF (reference sequence). V lost 8 bases and J 0 bases, leaving 8 bases between the germline ends. CDR3 length equals 13 residues. The CDR3 DNA follows: TGTGCCACCCGAATAGGCTCTGGAAACACCATATATTTT. Protein sequence: CATRIGSGNTIYF.

This chain joins TRBV11-2 and TRBJ1-2, with unresolved D. CDR3 size: 12 residues. CDR1 and CDR2 from the germline V gene are SGHAT and FQNNGV. V was pared by 3 bases and J by 6 bases, with 8 bases between. The CDR3 loop reads CASSFRTNGYTF. DNA for the CDR3: TGTGCCAGCAGCTTCCGGACGAATGGCTACACCTTC.

Here the CDR3 DNA reads TGTGCCAGTAGTATTAGGGCGGGAGGGTCCTACAATGAGCAGTTCTTC. Protein sequence: CASSIRAGGSYNEQFF. V and J are TRBV19 and TRBJ2-1, with 9 bases matching TRBD2. The CDR3 has 16 residues. V dropped 3 bases and J dropped 1; count of bases not matched to a gene: 4. The V gene's germline CDR1 is LNHDA and CDR2 SQIVND (reference sequence).

This chain links TRBV28 with TRBJ2-7; 8 positions agree with TRBD1. The V segment lost 10 bases and the J segment 2 bases; nucleotides outside the gene matches: 13. The CDR3 is 15 residues long. The germline gives CDR1 MDHEN, CDR2 SYDVKM. This chain's CDR3 is CATQPRDRIAYEQYF. CDR3 nucleotide sequence: TGTGCCACGCAACCCCGGGACAGGATTGCCTACGAGCAGTACTTC.

The gene calls are TRBV7-9 and TRBJ2-1; D is ambiguous. This CDR3 spans 13 amino acids. V dropped 4 bases and J dropped 10 bases, with 14 bases sitting between them. CDR1 is SEHNR and CDR2 is FQNEAQ in the germline V gene (reference sequence). The CDR3 loop is CASSSSEVREQFF. As DNA, the CDR3 is TGTGCCAGCAGCTCGAGTGAAGTACGGGAGCAGTTCTTC. The full variable domain, in which reference TRBV7-9 and TRBJ2-1 provide the parts outside the CDR3, is DTGVSQNPRHKITKRGQNVTFRCDPISEHNRLYWYRQTLGQGPEFLTYFQNEAQLEKSRLLSDRFSAERPKGSFSTLEIQRTEQGDSAMYLCASSSSEVREQFFGPGTRLTVL.

CDR3 sequence (DNA): TGTGCCAGCAGCTCCAACACGGACAGGGGAGACAAAAACATTCAGTACTTC. This translates into CASSSNTDRGDKNIQYF. The chain links TRBV5-6 to TRBJ2-4, with 9 bases fitting TRBD1. CDR3 length: 17 amino acids. Germline assignment: CDR1 SGHDT and CDR2 YYEEEE. The J segment lost 3 bases and the V segment lost 3 bases, leaving 10 bases of the junction unmatched.

V and J are TRBV27 and TRBJ2-1; 9 positions agree with TRBD1. Germline CDR1 MNHEY, CDR2 SMNVEV (reference sequence). J gave up 7 bases and V 5 bases, and 12 bases lay outside the gene matches. This CDR3 contains 16 residues. The CDR3 DNA sequence: TGTGCCAGCAGTGTCCGGGACAGGGTGGGGGATAATGAGCAGTTCTTC. Translated: CASSVRDRVGDNEQFF.

This chain links TRBV6-5 with TRBJ1-2, with D tentatively TRBD1 (5 bases). V was cut by 0 bases and J by 4 bases, with 15 bases left in between. This CDR3 comprises 16 residues. CDR1 is MNHEY and CDR2 is SVGAGI in the germline V gene. CDR3 coding DNA: TGTGCCAGCAGTTACTCGCTTTTCCGGGGCTTCTATGGCTACACCTTC. Protein sequence: CASSYSLFRGFYGYTF.

The chain carries TRBV10-3 and TRBJ2-1, with 8 bases that match TRBD2. Unmatched junction bases numbered 6, after V lost 8 bases and J lost 6 bases. CDR1 and CDR2 (germline): ENHRY, SYGVKD. CDR3 length: 13 residues. CDR3 bases: TGTGCCATCTCGGGACTAGAATCCAATGAGCAGTTCTTC. Protein: CAISGLESNEQFF.

V and J are TRBV4-1 and TRBJ1-1; TRBD1 is a possible D gene (5 bases). CDR1 MGHRA and CDR2 YSYEKL come from the germline V gene. V lost 2 bases to trimming and J lost 2 bases, with 15 bases between them. This CDR3 contains 16 residues. CDR3 sequence reads: CASSQSAGTGNTEAFF. As DNA, the CDR3 is TGCGCCAGCAGCCAATCAGCCGGAACAGGTAACACTGAAGCTTTCTTT.

The chain couples TRBV6-6 to TRBJ2-2; D gene uncertain. This CDR3 comprises 14 residues. V lost 1 base to trimming and J lost 4 bases, with 7 bases between them. Looked up from germline, CDR1 is MNHNY and CDR2 is SVGAGI (reference sequence). This CDR3 is CASSYWHSTGELFF. CDR3 in DNA: TGTGCCAGCAGTTACTGGCATTCCACCGGGGAGCTGTTTTTT.

The chain couples TRBV7-2 to TRBJ1-2; D gene uncertain. This CDR3 is built from 18 residues. CDR1 is SGHTA and CDR2 is FQGNSA in the germline V gene. V lost 4 bases and J 4 bases, leaving 25 bases between the germline ends. The DNA for the CDR3 is TGTGCCAGCAGCTCCCCCCTCAGCGACCGACGAGAGGGCTATGGCTACACCTTC. It is translated as CASSSPLSDRREGYGYTF. The full variable domain, completed using reference TRBV7-2 and TRBJ1-2, is GAGVSQSPSNKVTEKGKDVELRCDPISGHTALYWYRQSLGQGLEFLIYFQGNSAPDKSGLPSDRFSAERTGGSVSTLTIQRTQQEDSAVYLCASSSPLSDRREGYGYTFGSGTRLTVV.

The chain carries TRBV10-3 and TRBJ2-1; D is uncertain. Germline V lookup: CDR1 ENHRY, CDR2 SYGVKD. This CDR3 comprises 13 residues. Between the trimmed V and J ends, which lost 3 bases and 9 bases, there was a span of 12 bases. The CDR3 loop reads CAISDSSTREQFF. As DNA, the CDR3 is TGTGCCATCAGTGATTCGAGTACTCGTGAGCAGTTCTTC.

As to this clone: The sample has other DNA sequences that encode this CDR3 too. The chain combines TRBV6-5 with TRBJ1-2, with a possible D match to TRBD1 (6 bases). Germline CDR1 is MNHEY and CDR2 is SVGAGI. The CDR3 extends over 13 amino acids. V dropped 5 bases and J dropped 5 bases, with 12 bases sitting between them. The CDR3 coding sequence is TGTGCCAGCAGTACGGGGACAAATTATGGCTACACCTTC. This gives the protein CASSTGTNYGYTF.

The V and J genes are TRBV6-5 and TRBJ1-6, with a possible D match to TRBD1 (5 bases). The CDR3 runs 16 residues. The germline gives CDR1 MNHEY, CDR2 SVGAGI. V lost 0 bases, J lost 8 bases, and 14 bases lay in between. The CDR3 DNA reads TGTGCCAGCAGTTACTCGATTTGGGGCAAAGATTCACCCCTCCACTTT. It is translated as CASSYSIWGKDSPLHF.

This chain joins TRBV6-2 or TRBV6-3 and TRBJ1-1; D is ambiguous. The CDR3 totals 18 residues. Looked up from germline, CDR1 is MNHEY and CDR2 is SVGEGT. With 5 bases removed from V and 4 bases from J, the gap between germline ends came to 26 bases. The CDR3 DNA reads as TGTGCCAGCAGTCCCCTAAGGACCGCGAGCTCTTGGGTCACTGAAGCTTTCTTT. Protein: CASSPLRTASSWVTEAFF.